The present T cell receptor beta chain was sequenced within a study of T cells after yellow fever vaccination. Study outcomes and limitations: Only a minor proportion of clonotypes was detected across both CD4 and CD8 compartments. The booster saw the reappearance of most primary-vaccination clones (approximately 97% CD4, 88% CD8). There was a possibility that FACS-sorted repertoires contained abundant clonotypes contaminating from the bulk population.

Germline values: CDR1 SGHDT, CDR2 YYEEEE. J was trimmed by 9 bases and V by 1 base; bases with no gene match: 6. The CDR3 is 15 amino acids. Points on this clonotype: Its matching antigen is unknown.

MiXCR, applied by TCRdb to the 5' RACE reads, yields one record per CDR3 protein. Of fewer than 450,000 distinct CDR3 sequences in the sample, 7% to 9% were seen once. Sequencing used PBMCs, obtained around 45 days after the first yellow fever vaccination. The receptor's source is a man aged 18 to 30 who received the YFV17D yellow fever vaccine. The chain recombines TRBV5-6 with TRBJ2-2; 10 bases fit TRBD2. This chain's CDR3 is CASSLNSGGARELFF. CDR3 DNA sequence: TGTGCCAGCAGCTTGAACAGCGGGGGGGCCAGGGAGCTGTTTTTT.